The clone carrying this TCR beta chain was counted at least ten times. Its target is not known. The data are from a study of regulatory T cells in long-lasting Graves disease. The CDR3 length is 14 residues. The germline gives CDR1 MNHEY, CDR2 SVGAGI. V gave up 4 bases and J gave up 8 bases; unmatched junction bases: 10. Arm-PCR with iRepertoire HTBI primers amplified the CDR3 regions for these TCR beta libraries. TCRdb analysed the multiplex PCR reads with MiXCR anew, one entry per CDR3 protein. The sample contains some 430,000 distinct CDR3 sequences, 20% to 25% of which appear only once. Study results and limitations: Favored gene segments in persistent disease were TRBV28, TRBJ1-2 and TRBJ2-5. Relative to newly diagnosed Graves' patients, persistent ones had lower TCR diversity.

Stated time point: persistent/refractory GD, antithyroid drugs over 5 years with positive TRAb. Following extraction of RNA from PBMCs, that RNA was used to make the TCR library. The chain joins TRBV6-5 to TRBJ1-2, with 7 bases identical to TRBD1. This specimen was peripheral blood mononuclear cells (PBMCs), taken when the disease was refractory, from a patient treated with antithyroid drugs. The clonotype originates from a female donor with Graves disease. The CDR3 nucleotides are TGTGCCAGCAGTTCCCAGGGGGGGGGGCGCGGCTACACCTTC. Translation: CASSSQGGGRGYTF.